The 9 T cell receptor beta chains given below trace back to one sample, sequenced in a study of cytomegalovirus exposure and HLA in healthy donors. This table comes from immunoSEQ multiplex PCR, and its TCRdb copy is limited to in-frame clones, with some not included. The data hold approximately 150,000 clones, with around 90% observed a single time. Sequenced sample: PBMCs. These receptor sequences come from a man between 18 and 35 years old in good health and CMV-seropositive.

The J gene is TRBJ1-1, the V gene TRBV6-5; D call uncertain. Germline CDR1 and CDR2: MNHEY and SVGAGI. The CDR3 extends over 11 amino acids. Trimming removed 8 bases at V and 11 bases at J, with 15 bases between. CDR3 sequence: CASGSRVDAFF. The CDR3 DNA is TGTGCCAGCGGTAGCCGGGTCGACGCTTTCTTT.

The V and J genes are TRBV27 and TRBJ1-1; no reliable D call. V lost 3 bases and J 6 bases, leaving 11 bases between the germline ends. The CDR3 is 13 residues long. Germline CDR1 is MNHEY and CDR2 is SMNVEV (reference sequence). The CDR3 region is CASSFLPVAEAFF. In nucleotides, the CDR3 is TGTGCCAGCAGTTTTCTTCCTGTCGCTGAAGCTTTCTTT.

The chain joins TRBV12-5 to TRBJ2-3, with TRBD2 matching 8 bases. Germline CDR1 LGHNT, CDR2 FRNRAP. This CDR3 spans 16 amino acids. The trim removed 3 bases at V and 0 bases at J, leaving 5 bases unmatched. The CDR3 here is CASGLAGALSTDTQYF. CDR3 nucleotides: TGTGCTAGTGGTTTAGCGGGGGCCCTCAGCACAGATACGCAGTATTTT.

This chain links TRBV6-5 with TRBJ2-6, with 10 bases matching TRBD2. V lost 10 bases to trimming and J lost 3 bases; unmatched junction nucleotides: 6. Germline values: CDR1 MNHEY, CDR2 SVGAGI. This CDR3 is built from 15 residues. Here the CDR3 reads CATLAGAGGANVLTF. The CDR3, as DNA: TGTGCCACCCTAGCGGGAGCTGGTGGGGCCAACGTCCTGACTTTC.

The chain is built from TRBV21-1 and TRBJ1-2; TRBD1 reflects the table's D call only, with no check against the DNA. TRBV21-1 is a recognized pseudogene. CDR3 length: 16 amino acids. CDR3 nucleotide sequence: TGTGCCAGCAGCAAAGCGCTAGGGGTTTTTCACTATGGCTACACCTTC. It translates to CASSKALGVFHYGYTF.

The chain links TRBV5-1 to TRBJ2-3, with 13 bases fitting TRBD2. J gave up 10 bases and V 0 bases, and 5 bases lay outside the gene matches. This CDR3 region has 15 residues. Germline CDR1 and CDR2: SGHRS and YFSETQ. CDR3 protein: CASSLVLAGGPAQYF. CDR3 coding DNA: TGCGCCAGCAGCTTGGTACTAGCGGGGGGGCCTGCGCAGTATTTT. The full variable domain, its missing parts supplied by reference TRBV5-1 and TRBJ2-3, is KAGVTQTPRYLIKTRGQQVTLSCSPISGHRSVSWYQQTPGQGLQFLFEYFSETQRNKGNFPGRFSGRQFSNSRSEMNVSTLELGDSALYLCASSLVLAGGPAQYFGPGTRLTVL.

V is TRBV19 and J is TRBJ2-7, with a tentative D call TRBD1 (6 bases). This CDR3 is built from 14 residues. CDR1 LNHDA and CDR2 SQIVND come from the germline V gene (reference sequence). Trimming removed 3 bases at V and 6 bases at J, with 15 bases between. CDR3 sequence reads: CASSMSAGAGEQYF. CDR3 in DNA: TGTGCCAGTAGTATGAGCGCAGGGGCCGGCGAGCAGTACTTC.

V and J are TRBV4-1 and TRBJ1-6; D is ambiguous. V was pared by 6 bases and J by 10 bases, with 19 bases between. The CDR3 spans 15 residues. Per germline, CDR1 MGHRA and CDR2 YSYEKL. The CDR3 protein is CASSPREGSHSPLHF. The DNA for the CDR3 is TGCGCCAGCAGTCCCCGGGAGGGATCACACTCACCCCTCCACTTT.

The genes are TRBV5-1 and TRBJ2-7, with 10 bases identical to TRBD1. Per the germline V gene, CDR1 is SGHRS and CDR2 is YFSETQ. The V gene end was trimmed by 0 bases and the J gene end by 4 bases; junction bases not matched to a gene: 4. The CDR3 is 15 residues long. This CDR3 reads CASSLGDRGGYEQYF. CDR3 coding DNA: TGCGCCAGCAGCTTGGGGGACAGGGGTGGATACGAGCAGTACTTC.